The T cell receptor beta chain under discussion was sequenced for a study of beta chain features in type 1 diabetes. The V gene end was trimmed by 7 bases and the J gene end by 5 bases; junction bases not matched to a gene: 10. The CDR3 runs to 15 residues. From germline, CDR1 is LNHDA and CDR2 SQIVND (reference sequence). The isolated RNA, all of it, was reverse transcribed, so expressed TCRB transcripts were what got sequenced. The repertoire was sequenced with immunoSEQ multiplex PCR; TCRdb's copy has only in-frame clones and lacks some. Of almost 350,000 clones in the sample, less than 20% were seen once. In its sample, this clone was seen a few times.

The V call is TRBV19, the J call TRBJ2-5; 10 bases agree with TRBD1. The specimen sequenced was naive CD4+ T cells from blood. The receptor was derived from a woman in her late teens or twenties in good health. CDR3 sequence (DNA): TGTGCCAGTAAGGATTCGACAGGGGGCGCGGAGACCCAGTACTTC. Translating it yields CASKDSTGGAETQYF.